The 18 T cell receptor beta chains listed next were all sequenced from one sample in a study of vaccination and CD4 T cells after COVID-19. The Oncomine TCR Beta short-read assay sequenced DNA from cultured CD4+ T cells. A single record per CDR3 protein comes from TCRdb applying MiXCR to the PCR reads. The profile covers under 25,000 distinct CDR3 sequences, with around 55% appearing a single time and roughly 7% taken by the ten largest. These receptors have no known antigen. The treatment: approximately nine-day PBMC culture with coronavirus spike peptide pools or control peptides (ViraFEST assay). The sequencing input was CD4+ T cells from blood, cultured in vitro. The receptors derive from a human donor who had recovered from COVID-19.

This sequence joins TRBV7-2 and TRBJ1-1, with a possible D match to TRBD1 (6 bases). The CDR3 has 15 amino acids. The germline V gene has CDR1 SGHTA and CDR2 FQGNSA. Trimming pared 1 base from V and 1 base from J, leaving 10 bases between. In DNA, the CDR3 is TGTGCCAGCAGCTTAGTGGGGGGCCAGAACACTGAAGCTTTCTTT. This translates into CASSLVGGQNTEAFF. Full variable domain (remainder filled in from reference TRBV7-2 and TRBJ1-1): GAGVSQSPSNKVTEKGKDVELRCDPISGHTALYWYRQSLGQGLEFLIYFQGNSAPDKSGLPSDRFSAERTGGSVSTLTIQRTQQEDSAVYLCASSLVGGQNTEAFFGQGTRLTVV.

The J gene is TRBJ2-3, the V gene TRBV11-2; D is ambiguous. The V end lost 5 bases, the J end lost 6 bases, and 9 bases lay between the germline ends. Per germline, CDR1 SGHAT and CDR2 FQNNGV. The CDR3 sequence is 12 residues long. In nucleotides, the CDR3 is TGTGCCAGCAGCCCCCGACGGGATACGCAGTATTTT. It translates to CASSPRRDTQYF.

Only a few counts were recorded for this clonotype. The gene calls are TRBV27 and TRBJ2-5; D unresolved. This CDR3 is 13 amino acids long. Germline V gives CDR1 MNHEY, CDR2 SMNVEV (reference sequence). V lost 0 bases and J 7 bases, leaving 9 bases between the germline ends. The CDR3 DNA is TGTGCCAGCAGTTTATCTAGGCTAGGGACCCAGTACTTC. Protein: CASSLSRLGTQYF.

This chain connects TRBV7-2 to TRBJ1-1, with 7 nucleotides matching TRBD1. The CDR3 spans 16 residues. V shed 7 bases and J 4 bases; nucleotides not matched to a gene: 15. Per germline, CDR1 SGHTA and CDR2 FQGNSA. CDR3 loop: CASNQGGPKTGTEAFF. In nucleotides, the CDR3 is TGTGCCAGCAACCAGGGGGGACCCAAAACGGGCACTGAAGCTTTCTTT.

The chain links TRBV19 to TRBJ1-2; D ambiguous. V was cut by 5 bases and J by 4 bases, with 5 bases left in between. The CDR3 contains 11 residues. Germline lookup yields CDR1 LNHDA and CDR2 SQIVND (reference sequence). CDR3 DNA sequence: TGTGCCAGTAGTGTCAGCTATGGCTACACCTTC. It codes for CASSVSYGYTF.

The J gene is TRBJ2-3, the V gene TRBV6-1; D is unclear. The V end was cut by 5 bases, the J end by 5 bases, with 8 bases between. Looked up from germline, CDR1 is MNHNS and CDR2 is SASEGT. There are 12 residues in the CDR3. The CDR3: CASSRTLDTQYF. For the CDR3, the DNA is TGTGCCAGCAGTCGAACTTTAGATACGCAGTATTTT.

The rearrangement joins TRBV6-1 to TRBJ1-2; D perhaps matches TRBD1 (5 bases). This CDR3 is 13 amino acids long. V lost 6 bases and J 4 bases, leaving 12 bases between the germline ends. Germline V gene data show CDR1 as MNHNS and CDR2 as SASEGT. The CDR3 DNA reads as TGTGCCAGCAGACTGACAGAGAGCTATGGCTACACCTTC. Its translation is CASRLTESYGYTF.

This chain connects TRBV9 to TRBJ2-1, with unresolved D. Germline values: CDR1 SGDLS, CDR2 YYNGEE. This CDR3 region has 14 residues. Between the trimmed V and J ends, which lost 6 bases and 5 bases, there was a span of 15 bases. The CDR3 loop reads CASTPWLDHNEQFF. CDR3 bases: TGTGCCAGCACCCCTTGGCTAGATCACAATGAGCAGTTCTTC.

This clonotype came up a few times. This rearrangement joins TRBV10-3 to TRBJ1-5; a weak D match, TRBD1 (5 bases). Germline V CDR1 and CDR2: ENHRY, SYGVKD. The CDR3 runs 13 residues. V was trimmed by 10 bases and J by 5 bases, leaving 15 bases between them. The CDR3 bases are TGTGCCACCCAGGGCGATACGGATCAGCCCCAGCATTTT. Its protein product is CATQGDTDQPQHF.

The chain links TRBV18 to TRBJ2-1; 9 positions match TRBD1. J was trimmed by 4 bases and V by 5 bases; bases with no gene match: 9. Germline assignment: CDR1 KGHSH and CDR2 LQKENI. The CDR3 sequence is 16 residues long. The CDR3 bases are TGTGCCAGCTCAGACCGAGGACAGGGGATTTACAATGAGCAGTTCTTC. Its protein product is CASSDRGQGIYNEQFF.

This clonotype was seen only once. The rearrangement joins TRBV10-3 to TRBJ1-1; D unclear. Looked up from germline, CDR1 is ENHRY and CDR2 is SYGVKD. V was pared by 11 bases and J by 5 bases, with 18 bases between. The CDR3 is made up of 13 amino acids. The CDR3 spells CAVGSRGGTEAFF. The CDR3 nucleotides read TGTGCCGTGGGGTCTCGGGGAGGGACTGAAGCTTTCTTT.

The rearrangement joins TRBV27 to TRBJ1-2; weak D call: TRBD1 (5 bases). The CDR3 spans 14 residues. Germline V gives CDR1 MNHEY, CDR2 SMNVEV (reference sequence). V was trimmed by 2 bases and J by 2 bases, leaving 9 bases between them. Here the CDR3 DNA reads TGTGCCAGCAGTTTACGGGGGACCAACTATGGCTACACCTTC. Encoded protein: CASSLRGTNYGYTF.

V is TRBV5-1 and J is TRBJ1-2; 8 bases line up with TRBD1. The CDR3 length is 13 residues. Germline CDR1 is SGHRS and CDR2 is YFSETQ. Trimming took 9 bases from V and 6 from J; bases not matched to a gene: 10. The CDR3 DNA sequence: TGCGCCACCGGGGAGGGACAGGACCATGGCTACACCTTC. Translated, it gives CATGEGQDHGYTF.

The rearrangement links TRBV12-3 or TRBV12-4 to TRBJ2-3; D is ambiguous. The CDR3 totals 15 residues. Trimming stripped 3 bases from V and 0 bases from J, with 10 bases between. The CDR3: CASSLWDYSTDTQYF. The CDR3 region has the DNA TGTGCCAGCAGTTTGTGGGATTACAGCACAGATACGCAGTATTTT.

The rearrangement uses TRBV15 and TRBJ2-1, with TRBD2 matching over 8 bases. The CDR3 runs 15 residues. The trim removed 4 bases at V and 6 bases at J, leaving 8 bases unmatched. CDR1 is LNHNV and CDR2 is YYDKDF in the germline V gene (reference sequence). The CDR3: CATSTFSGSFNEQFF. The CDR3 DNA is TGTGCCACCAGCACTTTCAGCGGGAGTTTCAATGAGCAGTTCTTC.

CDR3 in DNA: TGTGCCAGCAGTTCCGGGACAGGGGGCCAGCCCCAGCATTTT. Protein product: CASSSGTGGQPQHF. The gene calls are TRBV28 and TRBJ1-5; TRBD1 matches 12 bases. After removal of 4 bases from V and 7 bases from J, the junction contained 2 bases not matched to a gene. This CDR3 comprises 14 residues. In germline, CDR1 is MDHEN, CDR2 SYDVKM.

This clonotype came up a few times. CDR3 sequence: CSAREAVKAGAGELFF. CDR3 nucleotides: TGCAGTGCTAGAGAGGCGGTGAAGGCTGGTGCCGGGGAGCTGTTTTTT. V usage is TRBV20-1 and J usage is TRBJ2-2; no clear D gene. Trimming left V 0 bases short and J 6 bases short, with 17 bases between. The CDR3 contains 16 residues. The germline CDR1 and CDR2 sequences are DFQATT and SNEGSKA (reference sequence).

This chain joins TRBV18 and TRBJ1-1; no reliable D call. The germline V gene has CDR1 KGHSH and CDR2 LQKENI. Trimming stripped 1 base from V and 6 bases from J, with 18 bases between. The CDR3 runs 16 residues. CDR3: CASSPLSPGPRAEAFF. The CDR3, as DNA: TGTGCCAGCTCACCACTGTCCCCAGGTCCGAGGGCTGAAGCTTTCTTT.